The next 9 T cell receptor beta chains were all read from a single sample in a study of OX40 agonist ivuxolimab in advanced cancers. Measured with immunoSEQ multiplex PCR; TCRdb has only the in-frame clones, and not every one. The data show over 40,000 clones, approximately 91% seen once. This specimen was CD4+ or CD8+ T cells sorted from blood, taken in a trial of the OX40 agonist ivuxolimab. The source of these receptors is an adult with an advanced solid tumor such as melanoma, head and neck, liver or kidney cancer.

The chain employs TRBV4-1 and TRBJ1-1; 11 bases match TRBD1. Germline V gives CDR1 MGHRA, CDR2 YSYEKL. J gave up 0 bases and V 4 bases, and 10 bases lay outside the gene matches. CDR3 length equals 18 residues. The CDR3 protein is CASSPPPGQGDMNTEAFF. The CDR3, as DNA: TGCGCCAGCAGCCCCCCTCCGGGACAGGGGGACATGAACACTGAAGCTTTCTTT.

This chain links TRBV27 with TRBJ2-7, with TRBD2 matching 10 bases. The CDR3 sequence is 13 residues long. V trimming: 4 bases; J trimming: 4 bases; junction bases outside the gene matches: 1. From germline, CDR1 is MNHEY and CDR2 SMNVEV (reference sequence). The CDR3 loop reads CASSYSGRYEQYF. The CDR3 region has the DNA TGTGCCAGCAGTTATAGCGGGAGGTACGAGCAGTACTTC.

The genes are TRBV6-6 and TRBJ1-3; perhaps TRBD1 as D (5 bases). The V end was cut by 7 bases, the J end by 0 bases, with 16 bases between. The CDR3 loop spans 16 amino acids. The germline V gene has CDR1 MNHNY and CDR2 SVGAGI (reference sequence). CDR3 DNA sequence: TGTGCCAGCATGGCCCAGGGCCTTACCTCTGGAAACACCATATATTTT. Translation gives CASMAQGLTSGNTIYF.

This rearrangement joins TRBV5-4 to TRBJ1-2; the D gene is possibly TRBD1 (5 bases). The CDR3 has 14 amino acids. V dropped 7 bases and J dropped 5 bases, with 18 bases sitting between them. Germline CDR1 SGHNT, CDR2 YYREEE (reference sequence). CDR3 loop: CASGRELQVYGYTF. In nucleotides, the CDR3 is TGTGCCAGCGGCAGGGAACTACAGGTTTATGGCTACACCTTC.

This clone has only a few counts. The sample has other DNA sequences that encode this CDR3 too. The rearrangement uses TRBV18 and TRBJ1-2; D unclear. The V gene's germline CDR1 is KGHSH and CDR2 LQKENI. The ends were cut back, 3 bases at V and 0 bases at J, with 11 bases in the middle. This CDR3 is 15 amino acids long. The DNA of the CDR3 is TGTGCCAGCTCACCTCGACCTCCACCTAACTATGGCTACACCTTC. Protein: CASSPRPPPNYGYTF.

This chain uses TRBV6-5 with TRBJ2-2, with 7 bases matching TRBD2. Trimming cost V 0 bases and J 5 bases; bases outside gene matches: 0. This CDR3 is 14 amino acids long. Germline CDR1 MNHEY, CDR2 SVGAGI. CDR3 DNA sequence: TGTGCCAGCAGTTACTCGGGGGGGACCGGGGAGCTGTTTTTT. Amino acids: CASSYSGGTGELFF.

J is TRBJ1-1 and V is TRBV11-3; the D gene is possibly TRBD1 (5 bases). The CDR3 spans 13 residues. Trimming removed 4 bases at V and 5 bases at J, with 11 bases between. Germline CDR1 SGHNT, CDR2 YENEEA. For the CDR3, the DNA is TGTGCCAGCAGCTACGAGGGGTGGACTGAAGCTTTCTTT. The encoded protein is CASSYEGWTEAFF.

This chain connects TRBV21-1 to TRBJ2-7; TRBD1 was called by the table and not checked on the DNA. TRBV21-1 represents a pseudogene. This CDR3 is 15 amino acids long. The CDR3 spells CASSKSGEQVYEQYF. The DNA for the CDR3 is TGTGCCAGCAGCAAGTCAGGGGAACAAGTCTACGAGCAGTACTTC.

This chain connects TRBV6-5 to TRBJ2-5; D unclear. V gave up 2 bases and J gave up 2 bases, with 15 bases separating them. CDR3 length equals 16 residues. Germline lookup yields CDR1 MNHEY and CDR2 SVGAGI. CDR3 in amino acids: CASSYVPPGSQETQYF. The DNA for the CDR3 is TGTGCCAGCAGTTACGTACCACCCGGGTCTCAAGAGACCCAGTACTTC.